This T cell receptor (beta chain) appears in the sequencing data of a study of neoadjuvant anti-PD-1 for oral cavity cancer. V was cut by 4 bases and J by 7 bases, with 8 bases left in between. Germline V gives CDR1 MNHEY, CDR2 SMNVEV (reference sequence). The CDR3 runs 12 residues. Six replicates per PBMC sample, mostly from roughly 470 ng of genomic DNA. Libraries were prepared by immunoSEQ multiplex PCR; TCRdb keeps only in-frame clonotypes and omits some of them. The sample holds roughly 46,000 clones, approximately 80% seen once. Time point noted: after neoadjuvant nivolumab, at surgical resection. PBMCs were not maintained or expanded in culture before analysis.

This TCR came from a person between 35 and 79 years old with oral cavity squamous cell carcinoma. The genes are TRBV27 and TRBJ1-5; D gene uncertain. Sequenced material: PBMCs, taken after nivolumab (anti-PD-1) treatment. The CDR3: CASSSTPQPQHF. CDR3 coding DNA: TGTGCCAGCAGTTCCACGCCCCAGCCCCAGCATTTT.